What follows are 29 T cell receptor beta chains derived from one specimen sequenced in a study of OX40 agonist ivuxolimab in advanced cancers. Measured with immunoSEQ multiplex PCR; TCRdb has only the in-frame clones, and not every one. Here the sample spans 70,000 or so clones, 88% being singletons. The starting material was CD4+ or CD8+ T cells sorted from blood, obtained in a trial of the OX40 agonist ivuxolimab. All receptors derive from an adult with an advanced solid tumor such as melanoma, head and neck, liver or kidney cancer.

The chain is built from TRBV5-3 and TRBJ1-5; the D is unclear. TRBV5-3 is an ORF for which the function is uncertain. This CDR3 has 17 amino acids. Trimming removed 2 bases at V and 3 bases at J, with 18 bases between. The CDR3 coding sequence is TGTGCCAGAAGCTTTCCCTACTCCCGACCGATCAATCAGCCCCAGCATTTT. Its protein product is CARSFPYSRPINQPQHF.

A single count supports this clone. The chain recombines TRBV5-6 with TRBJ1-1, with a tentative D call TRBD1 (5 bases). V shed 4 bases and J shed 2 bases, with 9 bases lying between them. Germline CDR1 and CDR2: SGHDT and YYEEEE. There are 13 residues in the CDR3. The chain's CDR3 is CASSRDRNTEAFF. CDR3 sequence (DNA): TGTGCCAGCAGCCGAGACAGAAACACTGAAGCTTTCTTT. The full variable domain, completed using reference TRBV5-6 and TRBJ1-1, is DAGVTQSPTHLIKTRGQQVTLRCSPKSGHDTVSWYQQALGQGPQFIFQYYEEEERQRGNFPDRFSGHQFPNYSSELNVNALLLGDSALYLCASSRDRNTEAFFGQGTRLTVV.

This clone was seen only once. This sequence joins TRBV15 and TRBJ2-2; 7 bases are shared with TRBD2. The V gene end was trimmed by 3 bases and the J gene end by 8 bases; junction bases not matched to a gene: 9. The length of the CDR3 is 15 residues. Germline-derived CDR1 and CDR2 are LNHNV and YYDKDF (reference sequence). This chain's CDR3 is CATSSLGTKGGELFF. CDR3 coding DNA: TGTGCCACCAGCAGTCTAGGGACTAAGGGAGGGGAGCTGTTTTTT.

This chain uses TRBV7-2 with TRBJ1-2; 8 bases line up with TRBD1. The germline V gene encodes CDR1 SGHTA and CDR2 FQGNSA. The CDR3 is 13 residues long. The ends lost 5 bases at V and 5 bases at J; junction bases unmatched: 4. The CDR3 DNA follows: TGTGCCAGCAGCCCGGGACAGGTTTATGGCTACACCTTC. As protein: CASSPGQVYGYTF.

CDR3 amino acids: CASSLTGESNQPQHF. The CDR3 DNA reads TGTGCCAGCAGCCTGACAGGCGAGAGCAATCAGCCCCAGCATTTT. V is TRBV7-9 and J is TRBJ1-5; possibly TRBD1 for D (6 bases). Germline lookup yields CDR1 SEHNR and CDR2 FQNEAQ (reference sequence). The CDR3 has 15 residues. Deletions cut 5 bases from V and 1 base from J, with 12 bases between.

The rearrangement links TRBV13 to TRBJ2-3; D remains unclear. The germline V gene has CDR1 PRHDT and CDR2 FYEKMQ (reference sequence). V dropped 3 bases and J dropped 8 bases, with 12 bases sitting between them. The CDR3 is 13 residues long. CDR3 sequence (DNA): TGTGCCAGCAGCTTCCCTAGTTCTGGTACGCAGTATTTT. It is translated as CASSFPSSGTQYF.

The chain employs TRBV10-1 and TRBJ2-7, with D possibly called TRBD1 or TRBD2 (6 bases each). CDR3 length equals 14 residues. CDR1 is WNHNN and CDR2 is SYGVQD in the germline V gene (reference sequence). V dropped 0 bases and J dropped 3 bases, with 9 bases sitting between them. CDR3 in amino acids: CASSESGGHYEQYF. The CDR3 nucleotides are TGCGCCAGCAGTGAGTCGGGGGGCCACTACGAGCAGTACTTC.

The chain uses TRBV29-1 and TRBJ1-2, with D possibly being TRBD1 (5 bases). This CDR3 is 13 amino acids long. Germline loops: CDR1 SQVTM, CDR2 ANQGSEA. Trimming removed 7 bases at V and 4 bases at J, with 16 bases between. CDR3 residues: CSARPGGGYGYTF. CDR3 in DNA: TGCAGCGCTCGGCCAGGTGGGGGCTATGGCTACACCTTC.

The genes are TRBV30 and TRBJ2-2; 7 bases agree with TRBD1. J was trimmed by 2 bases and V by 0 bases; bases with no gene match: 3. This CDR3 has 15 amino acids. Germline-derived CDR1 and CDR2 are GTSNPN and SVGIG (reference sequence). The CDR3 DNA follows: TGTGCCTGGAGTGTAGACAGGGCTAACACCGGGGAGCTGTTTTTT. Its protein product is CAWSVDRANTGELFF.

V is TRBV11-1 and J is TRBJ2-2; D possibly corresponds to TRBD1 (7 bases). CDR1 is SGHAT and CDR2 is FQDESV in the germline V gene (reference sequence). The CDR3 loop spans 16 amino acids. V lost 6 bases and J lost 5, with 19 bases in between. Here the CDR3 reads CASSNHRGLVTGELFF. CDR3 sequence (DNA): TGTGCCAGCAGTAATCACAGGGGACTGGTAACCGGGGAGCTGTTTTTT.

This chain uses TRBV5-4 with TRBJ2-5; 11 bases agree with TRBD2. The V gene end was trimmed by 0 bases and the J gene end by 3 bases; junction bases not matched to a gene: 7. CDR3 size: 17 residues. CDR1 and CDR2 from the germline V gene are SGHNT and YYREEE (reference sequence). The CDR3 spells CASSLAGLLAGEETQYF. The CDR3 DNA is TGTGCCAGCAGCTTGGCGGGCCTACTAGCGGGGGAAGAGACCCAGTACTTC.

This clone has only one observation. This chain connects TRBV19 to TRBJ2-1; perhaps TRBD2 as D (6 bases). CDR3 length: 13 amino acids. Trimming shortened V by 3 bases and J by 7 bases, and 10 bases separated the two germline ends. Germline CDR1 and CDR2: LNHDA and SQIVND (reference sequence). In DNA form, the CDR3 reads TGTGCCAGTAGTATTGGGACTTCGAATGAGCAGTTCTTC. Translation gives CASSIGTSNEQFF.

The V call is TRBV5-1, the J call TRBJ2-7; 9 nucleotides align to TRBD2. The CDR3 contains 18 residues. Germline CDR1 and CDR2: SGHRS and YFSETQ. V shed 1 base, J shed 6 bases, and the junction held 17 bases outside the gene matches. CDR3 nucleotide sequence: TGCGCCAGCAGCTTGATCCCAGGGCACTTAGCGGGAGTATCCGAGCAGTACTTC. Amino acid sequence: CASSLIPGHLAGVSEQYF.

The V gene is TRBV10-3, the J gene TRBJ1-1; 10 nucleotides agree with TRBD1. The CDR3 sequence is 16 residues long. V lost 6 bases to trimming and J lost 4 bases; unmatched junction nucleotides: 11. The germline V gene has CDR1 ENHRY and CDR2 SYGVKD. CDR3 loop: CAIRTFGTGVATEAFF. The CDR3 bases are TGTGCCATCAGGACGTTTGGGACAGGGGTGGCCACTGAAGCTTTCTTT.

Written as DNA, the CDR3 is TGTGCCAGCAGCTTAGACAGGGCCCAGGGCTACACCTTC. Its protein is CASSLDRAQGYTF. This chain uses TRBV7-2 with TRBJ1-2; D is possibly TRBD1 (6 bases). The CDR3 contains 13 residues. Trimming shortened V by 1 base and J by 8 bases, and 11 bases separated the two germline ends. Germline values: CDR1 SGHTA, CDR2 FQGNSA.

Here the CDR3 reads CAAGALREKLFF. The CDR3 coding sequence is TGTGCCGCCGGGGCCCTACGAGAAAAACTGTTTTTT. The chain recombines TRBV6-6 with TRBJ1-4; possibly TRBD1 for D (5 bases). The ends were cut back, 11 bases at V and 8 bases at J, with 15 bases in the middle. The CDR3 totals 12 residues. The V gene's germline CDR1 is MNHNY and CDR2 SVGAGI (reference sequence).

The CDR3 protein is CATLRSSGISTDTQYF. In DNA, the CDR3 is TGTGCCACCCTACGGTCTAGCGGGATAAGCACAGATACGCAGTATTTT. This chain connects TRBV10-3 to TRBJ2-3, with 9 bases matching TRBD2. The CDR3 has 16 amino acids. CDR1 is ENHRY and CDR2 is SYGVKD in the germline V gene. V was clipped by 10 bases and J by 0 bases; unmatched bases: 11.

The chain recombines TRBV10-3 with TRBJ2-3, with TRBD2 identical over 12 bases. J gave up 0 bases and V 6 bases, and 7 bases lay outside the gene matches. The CDR3 is made up of 17 amino acids. The germline V gene has CDR1 ENHRY and CDR2 SYGVKD. The CDR3 DNA reads as TGTGCCATCAGCGGTCCCGGGACTAGCGGGAGCACAGATACGCAGTATTTT. It encodes CAISGPGTSGSTDTQYF.

In DNA, the CDR3 is TGTGCCAGCTCACCAAGGACAGGGGAAGATACGCAGTATTTT. Translating gives CASSPRTGEDTQYF. This chain connects TRBV18 to TRBJ2-3, with 9 bases matching TRBD1. Germline V lookup: CDR1 KGHSH, CDR2 LQKENI. This CDR3 spans 14 amino acids. J was trimmed by 5 bases and V by 2 bases; bases with no gene match: 2.

In nucleotides, the CDR3 is TGCGCCAGCAGCTCCACTAGCGGGGGGCTCAATGAGCAGTTCTTC. This sequence encodes CASSSTSGGLNEQFF. The chain uses TRBV5-1 and TRBJ2-1, with TRBD2 matching over 12 bases. The CDR3 contains 15 residues. The V gene end was trimmed by 3 bases and the J gene end by 6 bases; junction bases not matched to a gene: 4. Germline-derived CDR1 and CDR2 are SGHRS and YFSETQ.

The CDR3 reads CALIRTSLTDTQYF. The CDR3 bases are TGTGCCCTCATCAGGACTAGCCTCACAGATACGCAGTATTTT. The chain combines TRBV30 with TRBJ2-3; 8 bases are shared with TRBD2. The CDR3 loop spans 14 amino acids. The V segment lost 8 bases and the J segment 2 bases; nucleotides outside the gene matches: 9. Germline CDR1 and CDR2: GTSNPN and SVGIG (reference sequence).

The chain is built from TRBV4-3 and TRBJ2-1; 9 bases fit TRBD1. Germline trimming cut 0 bases from V and 5 bases from J; bases unmatched to any gene: 8. The CDR3 consists of 17 residues. Germline V gives CDR1 LGHNA, CDR2 YSLEER. CDR3 DNA sequence: TGCGCCAGCAGCCAAGATTTTAGGACAGGGGACGACAATGAGCAGTTCTTC. Its protein product is CASSQDFRTGDDNEQFF.

CDR3 coding DNA: TGTGCCAGCAGCCTTCCCCAGGGAACTGAAGCTTTCTTT. It is translated as CASSLPQGTEAFF. V gene TRBV7-8 combines with J gene TRBJ1-1; TRBD1 is a possible D gene (5 bases). Germline CDR1 is SGHVS and CDR2 is FQNEAQ. The CDR3 length is 13 residues. V lost 5 bases, J lost 5 bases, and 12 bases lay in between.

The chain combines TRBV13 with TRBJ1-3, with 11 bases lining up with TRBD1. The germline V gene has CDR1 PRHDT and CDR2 FYEKMQ (reference sequence). The CDR3 loop spans 15 amino acids. The V segment lost 5 bases and the J segment 2 bases; nucleotides outside the gene matches: 2. The CDR3 protein is CASSPGQGAGNTIYF. Here the CDR3 DNA reads TGTGCCAGCAGCCCGGGACAGGGGGCTGGAAACACCATATATTTT. The full variable domain, with the rest looked up from reference TRBV13 and TRBJ1-3, is AAGVIQSPRHLIKEKRETATLKCYPIPRHDTVYWYQQGPGQDPQFLISFYEKMQSDKGSIPDRFSAQQFSDYHSELNMSSLELGDSALYFCASSPGQGAGNTIYFGEGSWLTVV.

This chain uses TRBV11-2 with TRBJ1-2, with 7 bases aligning to TRBD1. The CDR3 extends over 14 amino acids. V shed 5 bases, J shed 4 bases, and the junction held 7 bases outside the gene matches. Germline-derived CDR1 and CDR2 are SGHAT and FQNNGV. The CDR3 DNA reads TGTGCCAGCAGCCTAGGGGGCGCCGGCTATGGCTACACCTTC. It encodes CASSLGGAGYGYTF. Full variable domain (outside the CDR3, taken from reference TRBV11-2 and TRBJ1-2): EAGVAQSPRYKIIEKRQSVAFWCNPISGHATLYWYQQILGQGPKLLIQFQNNGVVDDSQLPKDRFSAERLKGVDSTLKIQPAKLEDSAVYLCASSLGGAGYGYTFGSGTRLTVV.

CDR3 loop: CASSEVAGNLYEQYF. Written as DNA, the CDR3 is TGTGCCAGCAGTGAAGTGGCAGGAAATCTCTACGAGCAGTACTTC. The chain couples TRBV6-1 to TRBJ2-7; D is unresolved. CDR3 length: 15 residues. Germline V gene lookup returns CDR1 MNHNS and CDR2 SASEGT. Trimming left V 1 base short and J 3 bases short, with 13 bases between.

V and J are TRBV7-8 and TRBJ1-2; TRBD1 is a possible D gene (5 bases). Between the trimmed V and J ends, which lost 2 bases and 8 bases, there was a span of 18 bases. The CDR3 consists of 15 residues. Germline lookup yields CDR1 SGHVS and CDR2 FQNEAQ. The CDR3 DNA follows: TGTGCCAGCAGCTTAACTCCAACCGGGGACCCAGGCTACACCTTC. Protein: CASSLTPTGDPGYTF.

This chain links TRBV7-3 with TRBJ2-3; weak D call: TRBD2 (6 bases). CDR1 SGHTA and CDR2 FQGTGA come from the germline V gene. Trimming took off 5 bases at V and 1 base at J, with 13 bases between the two ends. This CDR3 is 15 amino acids long. The CDR3 loop is CASSPRGSGTDTQYF. The DNA of the CDR3 is TGTGCCAGCAGCCCGCGGGGTAGCGGCACAGATACGCAGTATTTT. The variable domain in full, completed from reference TRBV7-3 and TRBJ2-3, reads GAGVSQTPSNKVTEKGKYVELRCDPISGHTALYWYRQSLGQGPEFLIYFQGTGAADDSGLPNDRFFAVRPEGSVSTLKIQRTERGDSAVYLCASSPRGSGTDTQYFGPGTRLTVL.

CDR3 sequence: CASTPPLGYKGKNIQYF. The CDR3, as DNA: TGCGCCAGCACCCCCCCGTTGGGGTACAAGGGCAAAAACATTCAGTACTTC. The rearrangement links TRBV10-1 to TRBJ2-4; D is uncertain. CDR3 length: 17 amino acids. Trimming cost V 7 bases and J 3 bases, with 22 bases left between them. The germline V gene has CDR1 WNHNN and CDR2 SYGVQD (reference sequence).